This entry lists 18 T cell receptor beta chains sequenced from one sample in a study of blood T cell repertoires in COVID-19. Assay: immunoSEQ multiplex PCR; the TCRdb copy retains only in-frame clones and omits some. The sample carries 150,000 to 200,000 clones, around 80% recorded once. The sequencing sample was made of PBMCs or T cells enriched from blood (not recorded which). The receptors shown here come from a man aged 45-65 years who had recovered from COVID-19.

The chain recombines TRBV25-1 with TRBJ1-1, with D unclear. The V gene's germline CDR1 is MGHDK and CDR2 SYGVNS. The CDR3 is made up of 14 amino acids. The V gene lost 2 bases and the J gene lost 3 bases, with 10 bases spanning the gap. The CDR3 reads CASSEAPRHTEAFF. As DNA, the CDR3 is TGTGCCAGCAGTGAAGCCCCGCGCCACACTGAAGCTTTCTTT.

The chain uses TRBV5-4 and TRBJ1-1; a possible D gene is TRBD1 (6 bases). The CDR3 has 15 amino acids. Germline V CDR1 and CDR2: SGHNT, YYREEE (reference sequence). V was cut by 4 bases and J by 5 bases, with 18 bases left in between. CDR3 residues: CASSTVGGAGTEAFF. The CDR3 DNA follows: TGTGCCAGCAGCACGGTGGGGGGGGCAGGGACTGAAGCTTTCTTT. The entire variable domain, with the rest obtained from reference TRBV5-4 and TRBJ1-1, is as follows: ETGVTQSPTHLIKTRGQQVTLRCSSQSGHNTVSWYQQALGQGPQFIFQYYREEENGRGNFPPRFSGLQFPNYSSELNVNALELDDSALYLCASSTVGGAGTEAFFGQGTRLTVV.

In DNA, the CDR3 is TGCGCCAGCAGCTTGGAAGGGGGAAGTTTTTATGGCTACACCTTC. This translates into CASSLEGGSFYGYTF. The genes are TRBV5-1 and TRBJ1-2, with TRBD1 as a possible D gene (6 bases). This CDR3 has 15 amino acids. Per the germline V gene, CDR1 is SGHRS and CDR2 is YFSETQ. Trimming cost V 0 bases and J 5 bases, with 14 bases left between them.

As concerns this clone: A read error is likely, as this CDR3 ends without the conserved phenylalanine or tryptophan. The chain joins TRBV20-1 to TRBJ1-4; 7 bases match TRBD2. The J call may be in error: the DNA end matches TRBJ2-3 better. The CDR3 is made up of 8 amino acids. The germline V gene encodes CDR1 DFQATT and CDR2 SNEGSKA (reference sequence). The CDR3 DNA follows: TGCAGTCCGGGAGGGCAGTATCTT. It translates to CSPGGQYL.

The genes are TRBV5-8 and TRBJ2-2, with D possibly matching TRBD1 (6 bases). Germline-derived CDR1 and CDR2 are SGHTS and YDEGEE. This CDR3 is built from 16 residues. The V and J ends lost 2 bases and 4 bases respectively, with 15 bases between them. The CDR3 reads CASSLTGMRGTGELFF. The CDR3 DNA sequence: TGTGCCAGCAGCTTAACAGGGATGCGAGGCACCGGGGAGCTGTTTTTT.

The J gene is TRBJ2-7, the V gene TRBV7-9, with a tentative D call TRBD1 (5 bases). The CDR3 runs 13 residues. V lost 5 bases and J 8 bases, leaving 16 bases between the germline ends. Germline V gene lookup returns CDR1 SEHNR and CDR2 FQNEAQ (reference sequence). This CDR3 is CASSATKTAQQYF. DNA of the CDR3: TGTGCCAGCAGCGCTACAAAGACAGCCCAGCAGTACTTC.

The chain carries TRBV7-8 and TRBJ2-6, with 9 bases fitting TRBD1. With 4 bases clipped from V and 2 bases from J, the junction kept 12 bases outside the gene matches. CDR3 length: 19 residues. CDR1 SGHVS and CDR2 FQNEAQ come from the germline V gene. The CDR3 protein is CASSSFGTGLPPGANVLTF. The CDR3 DNA reads TGTGCCAGCAGCTCCTTCGGGACAGGGCTTCCCCCTGGGGCCAACGTCCTGACTTTC.

This clone was counted only a few times. The V gene is TRBV28, the J gene TRBJ1-5; TRBD1 might be the D (6 bases). Germline V CDR1 and CDR2: MDHEN, SYDVKM. Between the trimmed V and J ends, which lost 3 bases and 7 bases, there was a span of 10 bases. The CDR3 totals 13 residues. The CDR3 reads CASSLQGRQPQHF. As DNA, the CDR3 is TGTGCCAGCAGTTTGCAGGGGAGACAGCCCCAGCATTTT.

The chain has TRBV6-1 and TRBJ2-1; 7 bases map to TRBD2. Germline V CDR1 and CDR2: MNHNS, SASEGT. The CDR3 loop spans 16 amino acids. Germline trimming cut 0 bases from V and 3 bases from J; bases unmatched to any gene: 5. CDR3 DNA: TGTGCCAGCAGTGAAGCGTTTACGGGGGGCTACAATGAGCAGTTCTTC. It translates to CASSEAFTGGYNEQFF.

The V gene is TRBV27, the J gene TRBJ1-2; possibly TRBD1 for D (6 bases). Trimming took off 0 bases at V and 4 bases at J, with 9 bases between the two ends. Germline loops: CDR1 MNHEY, CDR2 SMNVEV (reference sequence). The CDR3 extends over 14 amino acids. CDR3 sequence reads: CASSLSWGLYGYTF. The CDR3, as DNA: TGTGCCAGCAGTTTATCGTGGGGGCTCTATGGCTACACCTTC.

This chain uses TRBV19 with TRBJ1-1; D is possibly TRBD1 (6 bases). V gave up 6 bases and J gave up 4 bases, with 12 bases separating them. The V gene's germline CDR1 is LNHDA and CDR2 SQIVND (reference sequence). CDR3 size: 13 residues. In DNA form, the CDR3 reads TGTGCCAGTAGATCTGGGGGCGGCACTGAAGCTTTCTTT. It encodes CASRSGGGTEAFF.

The genes are TRBV18 and TRBJ1-1; D unclear. V was shortened by 0 bases and J by 0 bases, with 8 bases between the two germline ends. Germline CDR1 and CDR2: KGHSH and LQKENI. The CDR3 loop spans 15 amino acids. The DNA for the CDR3 is TGTGCCAGCTCACCACCGATGTACATGAACACTGAAGCTTTCTTT. Translated: CASSPPMYMNTEAFF.

This clone was seen only once. This chain joins TRBV7-3 and TRBJ2-3; 10 bases align to TRBD2. The junction had 6 bases not matched to a gene; V was cut back by 5 bases and J by 4 bases. The germline CDR1 and CDR2 sequences are SGHTA and FQGTGA. The CDR3 runs to 15 residues. As DNA, the CDR3 is TGTGCCAGCAGCCCGATAGCGGGGGGAGCAGATACGCAGTATTTT. Translated, it gives CASSPIAGGADTQYF.

This clone was counted a single time. This rearrangement joins TRBV29-1 to TRBJ1-1, with a tentative D call TRBD1 (6 bases). Trimming removed 6 bases at V and 5 bases at J, with 13 bases between. The CDR3 loop spans 12 amino acids. Germline V gene data show CDR1 as SQVTM and CDR2 as ANQGSEA. The DNA of the CDR3 is TGCAGCGTGAACAGGGAAAGGACTGAAGCTTTCTTT. The encoded protein is CSVNRERTEAFF.

The gene calls are TRBV28 and TRBJ2-2; 9 nucleotides line up with TRBD1. This CDR3 region has 15 residues. The germline V gene encodes CDR1 MDHEN and CDR2 SYDVKM. The ends lost 6 bases at V and 4 bases at J; junction bases unmatched: 6. DNA of the CDR3: TGTGCCAGCAGAACGACAGGGGGGTTCACCGGGGAGCTGTTTTTT. Translation gives CASRTTGGFTGELFF.

A word on this clone: The sample holds other DNA sequences that translate to the same CDR3. The genes are TRBV18 and TRBJ1-1; D is perhaps TRBD1 (6 bases). The germline V gene has CDR1 KGHSH and CDR2 LQKENI. The CDR3 totals 13 residues. The ends were cut back, 6 bases at V and 1 base at J, with 9 bases in the middle. The CDR3 here is CASSSQGNTEAFF. Written as DNA, the CDR3 is TGTGCCAGCTCGTCACAGGGGAACACTGAAGCTTTCTTT. Full variable domain (remainder filled in from reference TRBV18 and TRBJ1-1): NAGVMQNPRHLVRRRGQEARLRCSPMKGHSHVYWYRQLPEEGLKFMVYLQKENIIDESGMPKERFSAEFPKEGPSILRIQQVVRGDSAAYFCASSSQGNTEAFFGQGTRLTVV.

The V and J genes are TRBV15 and TRBJ2-3, with D perhaps matching TRBD2 (7 bases). Germline CDR1 is LNHNV and CDR2 is YYDKDF (reference sequence). CDR3 length: 16 residues. V lost 1 base and J lost 2, with 13 bases in between. The CDR3 DNA follows: TGTGCCACCAGCAGAGGAATGGCGGGGGCCACAGATACGCAGTATTTT. Amino acid sequence: CATSRGMAGATDTQYF.

The chain carries TRBV15 and TRBJ2-2; D gene ambiguous. The CDR3 extends over 12 amino acids. Germline V CDR1 and CDR2: LNHNV, YYDKDF (reference sequence). The V gene lost 6 bases and the J gene lost 3 bases, with 5 bases spanning the gap. The CDR3 protein is CATSPDTGELFF. The CDR3 DNA follows: TGTGCCACCAGTCCGGACACCGGGGAGCTGTTTTTT.